What follows is one T cell receptor beta chain and its context. What it binds is not known. The data were taken from a study of cytomegalovirus exposure and HLA in healthy donors. General study results and limits: Association of approximately 16,000 TCR beta sequences with HLA alleles was found at 0.05 false discovery rate in a later analysis. Rarity characterized most TCR sequences, yet some public TCRs appeared in many donors.

V gave up 6 bases and J gave up 6 bases; unmatched junction bases: 9. Germline lookup yields CDR1 MNHNS and CDR2 SASEGT. The CDR3 consists of 14 residues. Use of 60 Vbeta and 13 Jbeta primers characterized the PCR. Some clones are missing from TCRdb's copy, which holds only in-frame ones; the method was immunoSEQ multiplex PCR. Of around 190,000 clones listed, 86% are singletons. The rearrangement links TRBV6-1 to TRBJ1-2; 8 positions match TRBD1. Source material: PBMCs. This receptor was identified in a woman under 40 in good health and CMV-seronegative. The CDR3 DNA reads TGTGCCAGCAGCTGGGACAGGAGATATGATGGCTACACCTTC. Translated: CASSWDRRYDGYTF.